This T cell receptor (beta chain) is drawn from a study of cytomegalovirus exposure and HLA in healthy donors. Study overall: The early release's HLA-typed donors yielded roughly 85 million unique TCRs. Study results and limitations: Associated with cytomegalovirus, according to the listing, were 150 to 200 TCR beta chains. Later analysis indicated greater clonal expansion among HLA-associated TCR beta chains than among equally common other chains. 16,951 TCR beta sequences were associated with HLA alleles at 0.05 false discovery rate in a later analysis.

Germline assignment: CDR1 SGHDN and CDR2 FVKESK. The CDR3 length is 17 residues. V was cut by 1 base and J by 3 bases, with 15 bases left in between. In the PCR, 60 Vbeta and 13 Jbeta primers were used. Data came from immunoSEQ multiplex PCR; TCRdb stores just in-frame clones and leaves some out. The table records 150,000 or so clones, around 79% of them present only once. On this clone itself: The target antigen is unknown.

The sample taken for sequencing was PBMCs. The clonotype originates from a female donor in good health and CMV-seronegative. V is TRBV14 and J is TRBJ1-4, with D possibly being TRBD1 (5 bases). CDR3 sequence: CASSQVGAGRANEKLFF. The DNA of the CDR3 is TGTGCCAGCAGCCAAGTTGGCGCAGGGAGGGCTAATGAAAAACTGTTTTTT.